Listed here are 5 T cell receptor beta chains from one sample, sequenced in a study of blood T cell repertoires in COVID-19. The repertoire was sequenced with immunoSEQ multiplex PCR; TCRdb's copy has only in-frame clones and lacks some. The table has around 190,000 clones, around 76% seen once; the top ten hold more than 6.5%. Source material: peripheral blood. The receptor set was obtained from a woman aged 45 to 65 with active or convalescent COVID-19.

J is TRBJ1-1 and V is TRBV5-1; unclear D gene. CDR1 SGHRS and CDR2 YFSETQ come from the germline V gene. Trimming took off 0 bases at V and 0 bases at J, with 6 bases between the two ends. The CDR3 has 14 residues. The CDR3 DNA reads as TGCGCCAGCAGCTTGGGGACTGTGAACACTGAAGCTTTCTTT. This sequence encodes CASSLGTVNTEAFF.

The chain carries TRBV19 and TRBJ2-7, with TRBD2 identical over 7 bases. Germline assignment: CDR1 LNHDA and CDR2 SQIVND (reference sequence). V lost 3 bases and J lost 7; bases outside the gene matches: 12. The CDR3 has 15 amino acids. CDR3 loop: CASSISKRGMGEQYF. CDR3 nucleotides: TGTGCCAGTAGTATCTCAAAGCGGGGAATGGGGGAGCAGTACTTC.

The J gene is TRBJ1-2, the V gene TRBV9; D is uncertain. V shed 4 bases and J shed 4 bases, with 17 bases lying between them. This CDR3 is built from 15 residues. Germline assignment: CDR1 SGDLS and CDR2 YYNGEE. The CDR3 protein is CASSPHSRVTYGYTF. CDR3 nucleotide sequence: TGTGCCAGCAGCCCCCACTCCCGAGTTACCTATGGCTACACCTTC.

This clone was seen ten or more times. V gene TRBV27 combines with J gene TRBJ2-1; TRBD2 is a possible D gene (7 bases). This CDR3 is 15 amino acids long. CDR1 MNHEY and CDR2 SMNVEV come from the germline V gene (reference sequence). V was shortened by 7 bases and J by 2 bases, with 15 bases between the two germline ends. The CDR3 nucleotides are TGTGCCAGCAAGGAGGGGGGGGGAACCTACAATGAGCAGTTCTTC. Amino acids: CASKEGGGTYNEQFF.

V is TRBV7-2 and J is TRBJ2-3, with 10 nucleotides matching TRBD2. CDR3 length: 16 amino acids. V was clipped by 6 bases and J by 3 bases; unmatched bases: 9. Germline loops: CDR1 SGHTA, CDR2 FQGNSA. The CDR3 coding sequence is TGTGCCAGCAGAAAGGGAGCGGGGGGGCCGACAGATACGCAGTATTTT. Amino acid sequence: CASRKGAGGPTDTQYF. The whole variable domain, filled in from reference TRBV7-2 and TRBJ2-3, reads GAGVSQSPSNKVTEKGKDVELRCDPISGHTALYWYRQSLGQGLEFLIYFQGNSAPDKSGLPSDRFSAERTGGSVSTLTIQRTQQEDSAVYLCASRKGAGGPTDTQYFGPGTRLTVL.